One sample yielded the 32 T cell receptor beta chains listed below, sequenced in a study of cytomegalovirus exposure and HLA in healthy donors. The protocol was immunoSEQ multiplex PCR, while the TCRdb copy is restricted to in-frame clones and leaves out a portion. Here the sample spans about 150,000 clones, about 86% being singletons. Sequencing was performed on PBMCs. The receptor source for this set is a human donor in good health.

The chain couples TRBV5-6 to TRBJ1-2, with D perhaps TRBD1 (6 bases). This CDR3 region has 14 residues. Looked up from germline, CDR1 is SGHDT and CDR2 is YYEEEE. With 0 bases removed from V and 8 bases from J, the gap between germline ends came to 14 bases. CDR3 loop: CASSLDWGRGGYTF. The CDR3 bases are TGTGCCAGCAGCTTGGATTGGGGGCGCGGAGGCTACACCTTC.

The chain couples TRBV5-1 to TRBJ2-3, with a tentative D call TRBD1 (6 bases). This CDR3 is 15 amino acids long. V gave up 2 bases and J gave up 4 bases, with 14 bases separating them. Germline CDR1 reads SGHRS; CDR2 reads YFSETQ. CDR3 nucleotide sequence: TGCGCCAGCAGCTTATTTAAGGGGGTTGCAGATACGCAGTATTTT. Translation: CASSLFKGVADTQYF.

This clone was found once. This chain uses TRBV6-1 with TRBJ2-3; 8 bases align to TRBD2. Germline-derived CDR1 and CDR2 are MNHNS and SASEGT. The junction had 3 bases not matched to a gene; V was cut back by 1 base and J by 0 bases. The CDR3 is made up of 16 amino acids. CDR3 DNA sequence: TGTGCCAGCAGTGAAGGAAAGCGGGGGAGCACAGATACGCAGTATTTT. It codes for CASSEGKRGSTDTQYF.

J is TRBJ1-6 and V is TRBV18, with TRBD1 matching 9 bases. V was pared by 3 bases and J by 8 bases, with 5 bases of the junction left unmatched. The germline V gene has CDR1 KGHSH and CDR2 LQKENI. CDR3 length: 15 residues. CDR3 sequence (DNA): TGTGCCAGCTCACCCGGGACAGGGAAGGATTCACCCCTCCACTTT. This codes for CASSPGTGKDSPLHF.

This clone appeared a few times. The chain recombines TRBV7-9 with TRBJ2-1, with TRBD2 identical over 8 bases. The V gene end was trimmed by 5 bases and the J gene end by 2 bases; junction bases not matched to a gene: 17. The CDR3 consists of 19 residues. From germline, CDR1 is SEHNR and CDR2 FQNEAQ (reference sequence). The CDR3 sequence is CASSPSIRAGEGTYNEQFF. The CDR3 region has the DNA TGTGCCAGCAGCCCCTCCATTAGAGCGGGAGAGGGCACCTACAATGAGCAGTTCTTC.

The chain is built from TRBV30 and TRBJ2-3, with TRBD2 matching 13 bases. Trimming took 1 base from V and 10 from J; bases not matched to a gene: 5. The V gene's germline CDR1 is GTSNPN and CDR2 SVGIG (reference sequence). The CDR3 has 14 amino acids. CDR3 in amino acids: CAWSDGTSGVPQYF. Written as DNA, the CDR3 is TGTGCCTGGAGTGACGGGACTAGCGGGGTTCCGCAGTATTTT.

The gene calls are TRBV19 and TRBJ1-2; 11 bases align to TRBD1. V trimming: 5 bases; J trimming: 8 bases; junction bases outside the gene matches: 4. Germline V gene data show CDR1 as LNHDA and CDR2 as SQIVND (reference sequence). The CDR3 is 13 residues long. CDR3 loop: CASSLGQGDGYTF. In DNA, the CDR3 is TGTGCCAGTAGTTTGGGACAGGGGGACGGCTACACCTTC.

This chain links TRBV7-6 with TRBJ2-5; possible D gene TRBD2, 6 bases. V lost 7 bases, J lost 5 bases, and 14 bases lay in between. Germline lookup yields CDR1 SGHVS and CDR2 FNYEAQ. CDR3 size: 13 residues. CDR3 loop: CASTQPGRETQYF. DNA for the CDR3: TGTGCCAGCACCCAACCGGGGAGGGAGACCCAGTACTTC.

V is TRBV27 and J is TRBJ2-7; D not certain. The V end lost 2 bases, the J end lost 0 bases, and 11 bases lay between the germline ends. The CDR3 length is 15 residues. Per germline, CDR1 MNHEY and CDR2 SMNVEV (reference sequence). The CDR3 sequence: CASSLDSWSSYEQYF. The CDR3 DNA follows: TGTGCCAGCAGTTTAGACTCATGGAGCTCCTACGAGCAGTACTTC.

This clone was seen only a few times. The chain has TRBV6-4 and TRBJ1-5; D ambiguous. CDR1 is MRHNA and CDR2 is SNTAGT in the germline V gene. V lost 5 bases and J lost 0, with 5 bases in between. The CDR3 length is 13 residues. The CDR3 sequence is CASSMYSNQPQHF. CDR3 coding DNA: TGTGCCAGCAGTATGTATAGCAATCAGCCCCAGCATTTT.

V and J are TRBV4-1 and TRBJ2-7, with a tentative D call TRBD2 (5 bases). Germline lookup yields CDR1 MGHRA and CDR2 YSYEKL. Trimming cost V 4 bases and J 0 bases, with 16 bases left between them. The CDR3 totals 16 residues. The DNA for the CDR3 is TGCGCCAGCAGCCGCATGCCGGGAATATACTCCTACGAGCAGTACTTC. Protein sequence: CASSRMPGIYSYEQYF.

The chain carries TRBV2 and TRBJ2-5, with 10 bases identical to TRBD2. V lost 8 bases, J lost 2 bases, and 5 bases stayed unmatched. Germline CDR1 and CDR2: SNHLY and FYNNEI. The CDR3 extends over 14 amino acids. CDR3 region: CASPLAGKQETQYF. For the CDR3, the DNA is TGTGCCAGCCCACTAGCGGGGAAACAAGAGACCCAGTACTTC. Full variable domain (outside the CDR3, taken from reference TRBV2 and TRBJ2-5): EPEVTQTPSHQVTQMGQEVILRCVPISNHLYFYWYRQILGQKVEFLVSFYNNEISEKSEIFDDQFSVERPDGSNFTLKIRSTKLEDSAMYFCASPLAGKQETQYFGPGTRLLVL.

CDR3 in amino acids: CASSMGQQETQYF. The CDR3 DNA reads TGTGCCAGCTCAATGGGACAGCAAGAGACCCAGTACTTC. The rearrangement joins TRBV18 to TRBJ2-5, with 7 bases fitting TRBD1. The ends lost 5 bases at V and 2 bases at J; junction bases unmatched: 2. The CDR3 contains 13 residues. Germline CDR1 and CDR2: KGHSH and LQKENI.

This clone was seen only a few times. The chain recombines TRBV6-1 with TRBJ1-5; 7 nucleotides align to TRBD1. The CDR3 contains 12 residues. The V gene's germline CDR1 is MNHNS and CDR2 SASEGT. With V trimmed by 4 bases and J by 11 bases, 5 bases remained unmatched. The CDR3 loop reads CASSGAGGAQHF. The CDR3 DNA follows: TGTGCCAGCAGTGGTGCAGGGGGAGCCCAGCATTTT.

In nucleotides, the CDR3 is TGTGCCAGCAGTGCCCCGGTAGGGGAGGGGTACAATGAGCAGTTCTTC. It encodes CASSAPVGEGYNEQFF. The rearrangement uses TRBV2 and TRBJ2-1, with 7 bases that match TRBD2. There are 16 residues in the CDR3. Germline assignment: CDR1 SNHLY and CDR2 FYNNEI. V shed 4 bases and J 4 bases; nucleotides not matched to a gene: 10.

The V and J genes are TRBV5-1 and TRBJ2-7; D is perhaps TRBD2 (5 bases). V dropped 0 bases and J dropped 0 bases, with 7 bases sitting between them. This CDR3 region has 14 residues. CDR1 and CDR2 (germline): SGHRS, YFSETQ. CDR3 sequence reads: CASSLAGDSYEQYF. CDR3 bases: TGCGCCAGCAGCTTGGCCGGGGACTCCTACGAGCAGTACTTC.

This clone was observed once. The V call is TRBV6-1, the J call TRBJ1-5; 8 bases are shared with TRBD1. Germline CDR1 MNHNS, CDR2 SASEGT. The CDR3 spans 15 residues. V lost 6 bases to trimming and J lost 3 bases; unmatched junction nucleotides: 7. CDR3 nucleotide sequence: TGTGCCAGCAGCCAGGACAGGGTACCCAATCAGCCCCAGCATTTT. It specifies CASSQDRVPNQPQHF.

The CDR3 spells CASSEGLAGSTDTQYF. DNA of the CDR3: TGTGCCAGCAGTGAAGGACTAGCGGGGAGCACAGATACGCAGTATTTT. The chain links TRBV2 to TRBJ2-3, with 11 bases aligning to TRBD2. Germline loops: CDR1 SNHLY, CDR2 FYNNEI. V lost 1 base to trimming and J lost 0 bases; unmatched junction nucleotides: 0. This CDR3 is 16 amino acids long.

V is TRBV18 and J is TRBJ2-7, with 8 bases identical to TRBD2. Per the germline V gene, CDR1 is KGHSH and CDR2 is LQKENI. V was clipped by 3 bases and J by 2 bases; unmatched bases: 6. The CDR3 is 15 amino acids. This CDR3 reads CASSPTASGPYEQYF. DNA of the CDR3: TGTGCCAGCTCACCGACCGCTAGCGGGCCCTACGAGCAGTACTTC.

The gene calls are TRBV6-5 and TRBJ2-1; 8 bases line up with TRBD1. CDR1 is MNHEY, CDR2 SVGAGI, per germline. CDR3 length: 15 residues. Germline trimming cut 3 bases from V and 5 bases from J; bases unmatched to any gene: 6. CDR3 in amino acids: CASSYIQGAHNEQFF. CDR3 DNA: TGTGCCAGCAGTTATATCCAGGGGGCACACAATGAGCAGTTCTTC.

The chain couples TRBV5-1 to TRBJ2-7; D ambiguous. This CDR3 region has 13 residues. Germline V gene sequence: CDR1 SGHRS, CDR2 YFSETQ. Trimming removed 2 bases at V and 3 bases at J, with 9 bases between. The CDR3 nucleotides read TGCGCCAGCAGCTTCAAGGAGTACTACGAGCAGTACTTC. Translated, it gives CASSFKEYYEQYF.

V is TRBV2 and J is TRBJ2-5; possible D gene TRBD2, 5 bases. The V gene's germline CDR1 is SNHLY and CDR2 FYNNEI. Trimming took 4 bases from V and 5 from J, leaving 26 bases between them. The CDR3 has 18 amino acids. The CDR3 sequence: CASSGGSPTAALVETQYF. The CDR3 nucleotides read TGTGCCAGCAGTGGGGGTAGCCCTACAGCGGCTCTGGTGGAGACCCAGTACTTC.

The chain uses TRBV27 and TRBJ2-7; TRBD2 might be the D (5 bases). This CDR3 region has 13 residues. With 0 bases removed from V and 9 bases from J, the gap between germline ends came to 12 bases. Looked up from germline, CDR1 is MNHEY and CDR2 is SMNVEV (reference sequence). The CDR3 here is CASSLSARAPQYF. CDR3 coding DNA: TGTGCCAGCAGTTTATCGGCGAGGGCCCCGCAGTACTTC.

The chain links TRBV5-4 to TRBJ2-7, with D tentatively TRBD1 (6 bases). Germline loops: CDR1 SGHNT, CDR2 YYREEE (reference sequence). Trimming removed 0 bases at V and 0 bases at J, with 7 bases between. This CDR3 comprises 14 residues. CDR3 region: CASSLEGHSYEQYF. The CDR3 nucleotides read TGTGCCAGCAGCTTGGAGGGACACTCCTACGAGCAGTACTTC.

The V and J genes are TRBV18 and TRBJ1-1; D is possibly TRBD1 (5 bases). The CDR3 is 16 amino acids. The germline gives CDR1 KGHSH, CDR2 LQKENI. The V and J ends lost 0 bases and 0 bases respectively, with 11 bases between them. This CDR3 is CASSPPQGAMNTEAFF. CDR3 in DNA: TGTGCCAGCTCACCACCCCAGGGCGCCATGAACACTGAAGCTTTCTTT.

In this sample, this clone turned up once. The chain links TRBV6-1 to TRBJ1-1; D call uncertain. V lost 5 bases, J lost 6 bases, and 13 bases lay in between. The germline V gene has CDR1 MNHNS and CDR2 SASEGT. The CDR3 spans 13 residues. CDR3 residues: CASSQLKDSEAFF. The DNA of the CDR3 is TGTGCCAGCAGTCAACTAAAAGATTCTGAAGCTTTCTTT.

The chain carries TRBV6-6 and TRBJ1-2, with 7 nucleotides matching TRBD1. The CDR3 contains 15 residues. V lost 4 bases, J lost 3 bases, and 8 bases stayed unmatched. The germline CDR1 and CDR2 sequences are MNHNY and SVGAGI (reference sequence). CDR3 amino acids: CASSSTQTGHYGYTF. DNA of the CDR3: TGTGCCAGCAGTTCCACCCAGACAGGGCACTATGGCTACACCTTC.

The gene calls are TRBV6-5 and TRBJ2-7; 7 bases line up with TRBD2. Germline CDR1 reads MNHEY; CDR2 reads SVGAGI. Germline trimming cut 6 bases from V and 2 bases from J; bases unmatched to any gene: 10. This CDR3 region has 15 residues. The DNA of the CDR3 is TGTGCCAGCAGACTGGCTAGCGGAAGAACCTACGAGCAGTACTTC. This codes for CASRLASGRTYEQYF.

This chain links TRBV28 with TRBJ1-1, with D perhaps TRBD1 (6 bases). Germline-derived CDR1 and CDR2 are MDHEN and SYDVKM. The CDR3 covers 16 residues. The germline V and J ends were trimmed by 5 bases and 0 bases, with 16 bases remaining between them. The CDR3 region has the DNA TGTGCCAGCAGTCTCAGGGGAAGGACCATGAACACTGAAGCTTTCTTT. Translated, it gives CASSLRGRTMNTEAFF. Full variable domain (rest looked up from reference TRBV28 and TRBJ1-1): DVKVTQSSRYLVKRTGEKVFLECVQDMDHENMFWYRQDPGLGLRLIYFSYDVKMKEKGDIPEGYSVSREKKERFSLILESASTNQTSMYLCASSLRGRTMNTEAFFGQGTRLTVV.

This chain joins TRBV11-2 and TRBJ2-7; D might be TRBD2 (6 bases). The CDR3 has 14 residues. CDR1 is SGHAT, CDR2 FQNNGV, per germline. With 4 bases removed from V and 0 bases from J, the gap between germline ends came to 10 bases. The CDR3 nucleotides are TGTGCCAGCAGCTCACAACTAGCCTCCTACGAGCAGTACTTC. Translating gives CASSSQLASYEQYF.

This clone appeared a single time. The chain carries TRBV12-5 and TRBJ1-2; TRBD1 agrees at 9 bases. The CDR3 spans 16 residues. V shed 4 bases and J 6 bases; nucleotides not matched to a gene: 12. Germline V CDR1 and CDR2: LGHNT, FRNRAP. The CDR3 DNA follows: TGTGCTAGTGGTTCGCCCACGGACAGGGGACAGGATGGCTACACCTTC. Its translation is CASGSPTDRGQDGYTF.

The DNA for the CDR3 is TGTGCTAGTGGTTTGGGGACTTGGAATGAGCAGTTCTTC. Its translation: CASGLGTWNEQFF. V and J are TRBV12-5 and TRBJ2-1, with a weak D call TRBD2 (5 bases). The CDR3 is 13 amino acids. Germline V lookup: CDR1 LGHNT, CDR2 FRNRAP. Trimming left V 1 base short and J 7 bases short, with 8 bases between.